This entry lists 9 T cell receptor beta chains sequenced from one sample in a study of tumor-infiltrating lymphocytes in primary liver carcinoma. Total RNA amounting to roughly 450 ng was the source from which TCR beta cDNA was made with a constant-region primer. Investigators got TCR beta libraries out of three nested multiplex PCR rounds, done with slightly modified ARM-PCR. Amplification in the first two PCR rounds was performed using TRBV1-TRBV30 forward primers and a C-beta reverse primer for about 10 cycles each. TCRdb ran MiXCR on the multiplex PCR reads and lists one entry per CDR3 protein. The repertoire has 90,000 to 150,000 distinct CDR3 sequences, about two thirds of them found once; the top ten carry 8.1%. From around 18-30 mg of unsorted bulk tissue, DNA and RNA were co-extracted together. The sample comprised tumor-adjacent normal liver tissue. These receptors were obtained from a woman aged 55-70 years with primary liver carcinoma and hepatitis B virus infection.

Only one count was recorded for this clonotype. Mismatch with germline at one junction end may stem from a read error. V is TRBV11-2 and J is TRBJ2-5, with 7 bases identical to TRBD2. CDR3 length equals 13 residues. Germline-derived CDR1 and CDR2 are SGHAT and FQNNGV. The CDR3 reads CASILGARETQYF. The DNA for the CDR3 is TGTGCCAGCATCCTCGGGGCGCGGGAGACTCAGTACTTC.

This clonotype was recorded many times. This chain connects TRBV28 to TRBJ2-4, with D tentatively TRBD1 or TRBD2 (5 bases each). V shed 4 bases and J shed 0 bases, with 10 bases lying between them. CDR1 and CDR2 (germline): MDHEN, SYDVKM. The CDR3 contains 15 residues. CDR3: CASSSHGTAKNIQYF. CDR3 DNA: TGTGCCAGCAGTTCCCACGGGACAGCCAAAAACATTCAGTACTTC.

This chain connects TRBV7-9 to TRBJ2-2; 7 bases align to TRBD1. The CDR3 has 14 residues. From germline, CDR1 is SEHNR and CDR2 FQNEAQ (reference sequence). The CDR3 region is CVIAAETGTRELFF. The CDR3 DNA reads as TGTGTCATCGCGGCCGAGACAGGGACCAGGGAGCTGTTTTTT.

On this clonotype: The conserved final phenylalanine or tryptophan is absent from the CDR3, which likely points to a read error. The chain carries TRBV6-6 and TRBJ2-7; 7 bases match TRBD1. Losses at the gene ends were 1 base for V and 10 bases for J; bases not matched to a gene: 10. The CDR3 loop spans 14 amino acids. Germline V gene sequence: CDR1 MNHNY, CDR2 SVGAGI (reference sequence). This CDR3 is CASSYLTGLGEQYL. The CDR3 coding sequence is TGTGCCAGCAGTTACTTGACAGGGCTGGGCGAACAGTACCTC.

The chain joins TRBV28 to TRBJ2-1; 11 nucleotides align to TRBD2. The CDR3 covers 16 residues. V was pared by 5 bases and J by 0 bases, with 3 bases of the junction left unmatched. Germline V gene data show CDR1 as MDHEN and CDR2 as SYDVKM. Here the CDR3 DNA reads TGTGCCAGCAGTCGACTAGCGGGGAGCTCCTACAATGAGCAGTTCTTC. Translating it yields CASSRLAGSSYNEQFF.

About this clonotype: This may arise from a read error, as a much more abundant clone is one base away. The CDR3 does not end in the conserved phenylalanine or tryptophan, so this is likely a read error. The rearrangement uses TRBV28 and TRBJ2-1; a possible D gene is TRBD1 (5 bases). The germline V gene has CDR1 MDHEN and CDR2 SYDVKM. The CDR3 has 17 residues. V was shortened by 2 bases and J by 4 bases, with 18 bases between the two germline ends. CDR3 nucleotides: TGTGCCAGCAGTTTAGTTTTAAGGAACAGGCGATACAATGAGCAGTTCTAC. Translating it yields CASSLVLRNRRYNEQFY.

With respect to this clonotype: Germline is not matched at one junction end, which may reflect a read error. This CDR3 reads CSVNLVEHQKTGELLF. The CDR3 DNA is TGCAGCGTTAATTTGGTGGAGCACCAGAAGACCGGGGAGCTGCTTTTT. J is TRBJ2-2 and V is TRBV29-1, with TRBD2 as a possible D gene (5 bases). The germline gives CDR1 SQVTM, CDR2 ANQGSEA. The CDR3 sequence is 16 residues long.

Notes on this clonotype: The junction departs from the called germline gene at one end, perhaps through a read error. This chain connects TRBV6-2 or TRBV6-3 to TRBJ1-1, with D maybe TRBD1 (5 bases). This CDR3 has 11 amino acids. The germline V gene has CDR1 MNHEY and CDR2 SVGEGT. CDR3 in amino acids: CASGGLAEVFF. CDR3 DNA sequence: TGTGCCAGCGGGGGACTGGCCGAAGTTTTCTTT.

The sample holds a few counts of this clonotype. The chain carries TRBV7-9 and TRBJ2-1; 10 positions match TRBD2. Unmatched junction bases numbered 11, after V lost 3 bases and J lost 6 bases. Germline V gene data show CDR1 as SEHNR and CDR2 as FQNEAQ (reference sequence). This CDR3 region has 17 residues. The chain's CDR3 is CASSFNTGTSVSNEQFF. The CDR3 bases are TGTGCCAGCAGCTTCAATACCGGGACTAGCGTCTCCAATGAGCAGTTCTTC. The full variable domain, rest sourced from reference TRBV7-9 and TRBJ2-1, is DTGVSQNPRHKITKRGQNVTFRCDPISEHNRLYWYRQTLGQGPEFLTYFQNEAQLEKSRLLSDRFSAERPKGSFSTLEIQRTEQGDSAMYLCASSFNTGTSVSNEQFFGPGTRLTVL.